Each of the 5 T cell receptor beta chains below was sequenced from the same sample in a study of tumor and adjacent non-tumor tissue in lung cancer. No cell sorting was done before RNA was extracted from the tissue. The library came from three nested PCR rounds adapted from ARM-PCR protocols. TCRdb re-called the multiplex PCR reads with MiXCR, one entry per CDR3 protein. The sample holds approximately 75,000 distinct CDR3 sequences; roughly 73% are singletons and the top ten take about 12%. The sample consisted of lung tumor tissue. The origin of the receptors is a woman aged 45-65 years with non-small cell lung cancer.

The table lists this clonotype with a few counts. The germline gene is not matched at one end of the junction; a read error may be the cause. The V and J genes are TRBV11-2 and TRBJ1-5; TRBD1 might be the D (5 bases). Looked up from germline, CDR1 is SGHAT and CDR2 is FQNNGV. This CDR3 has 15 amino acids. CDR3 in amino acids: CASIWDGYSNQPQHF. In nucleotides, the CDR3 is TGTGCCAGCATCTGGGACGGTTATAGTAATCAACCCCAGCATTTT.

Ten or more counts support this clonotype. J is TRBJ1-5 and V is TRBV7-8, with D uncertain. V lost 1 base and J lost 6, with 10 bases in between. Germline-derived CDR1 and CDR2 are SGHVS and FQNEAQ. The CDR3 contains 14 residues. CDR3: CASSLDGGAQPQHF. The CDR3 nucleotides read TGTGCCAGCAGCTTAGACGGAGGAGCTCAGCCCCAGCATTTT.

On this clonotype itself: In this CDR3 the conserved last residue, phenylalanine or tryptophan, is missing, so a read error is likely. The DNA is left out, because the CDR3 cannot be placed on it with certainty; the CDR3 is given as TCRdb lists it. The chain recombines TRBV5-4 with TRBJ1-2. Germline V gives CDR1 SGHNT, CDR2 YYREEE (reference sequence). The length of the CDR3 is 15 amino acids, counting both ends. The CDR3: CASSGSRVRAMARTI.

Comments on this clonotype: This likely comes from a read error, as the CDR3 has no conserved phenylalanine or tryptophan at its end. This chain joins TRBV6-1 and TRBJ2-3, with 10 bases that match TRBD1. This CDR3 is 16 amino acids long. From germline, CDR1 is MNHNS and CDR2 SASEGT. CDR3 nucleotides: TGCGCCAGCAGTGACGGACAGGGGGTACAGATGCATACGCAGTATCTT. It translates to CASSDGQGVQMHTQYL.

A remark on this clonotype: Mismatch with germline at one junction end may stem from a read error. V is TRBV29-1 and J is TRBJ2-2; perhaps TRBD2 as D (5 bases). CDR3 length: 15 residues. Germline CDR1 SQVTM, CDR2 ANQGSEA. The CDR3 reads CSAHLSPANTGELFF. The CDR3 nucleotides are TGCAGCGCTCATCTCTCTCCCGCGAACACCGGGGAGCTATTTTTT.